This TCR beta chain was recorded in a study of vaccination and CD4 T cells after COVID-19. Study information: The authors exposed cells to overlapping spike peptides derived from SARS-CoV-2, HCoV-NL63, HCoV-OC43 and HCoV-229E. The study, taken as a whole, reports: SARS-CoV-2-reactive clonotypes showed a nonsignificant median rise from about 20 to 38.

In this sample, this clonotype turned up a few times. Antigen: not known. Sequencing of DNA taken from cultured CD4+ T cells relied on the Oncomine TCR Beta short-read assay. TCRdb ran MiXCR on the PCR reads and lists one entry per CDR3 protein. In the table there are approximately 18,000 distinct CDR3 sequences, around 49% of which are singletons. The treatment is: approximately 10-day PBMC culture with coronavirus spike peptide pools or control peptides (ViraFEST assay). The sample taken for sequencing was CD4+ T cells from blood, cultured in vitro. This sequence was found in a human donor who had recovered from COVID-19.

The CDR3 nucleotides are TGTGCCAGCAGTTACTCGGGGAGTTCTGGGGCTTTCTTT. It translates to CASSYSGSSGAFF. The chain joins TRBV6-5 to TRBJ1-1; D not certain. The V end was cut by 0 bases, the J end by 11 bases, with 13 bases between. The CDR3 is made up of 13 amino acids. Germline-derived CDR1 and CDR2 are MNHEY and SVGAGI.